This is a list of T cell receptor beta chains from one sample in a study of identical twins. TCRdb analysed the 5' RACE reads with MiXCR anew, one entry per CDR3 protein. The table shows 1.5 million to 2 million distinct CDR3 sequences, with under 35% occurring only once. The specimen sequenced was cord blood. These TCRs come from a newborn girl in good health. Each CDR3 is given with its conserved first and last residue. D genes are given only for firm matches. Clone sizes are given selectively: once, few, many, or a class where the clone is expanded.

j_call: TRBJ1-2; d_call: .; v_call: TRBV5-6; cdr3_length: 13; clone_size: .; cdr3_nt: TGTGCCAGCAGCTTGGATTTGTCTATTGGCTACACCTTC; cdr3_aa: CASSLDLSIGYTF
j_call: TRBJ2-1; d_call: .; v_call: TRBV27; cdr3_length: 14; clone_size: .; cdr3_nt: TGTGCCAGCAGTCTTTATAAGTCCTACAATGAGCAGTTCTTC; cdr3_aa: CASSLYKSYNEQFF
j_call: TRBJ1-2; d_call: TRBD1; v_call: TRBV24-1; cdr3_length: 15; clone_size: few; cdr3_nt: TGTGCCACCAGTCCCTCCGGGACAGGGAACTATGGCTACACCTTC; cdr3_aa: CATSPSGTGNYGYTF
j_call: TRBJ2-3; d_call: .; v_call: TRBV28; cdr3_length: 16; clone_size: few; cdr3_nt: TGTGCCGCACAAGTGGGCGGCGGAGACTACACAGATACGCAGTATTTT; cdr3_aa: CAAQVGGGDYTDTQYF
j_call: TRBJ2-7; d_call: .; v_call: TRBV10-3; cdr3_length: 12; clone_size: .; cdr3_nt: TGTGCCACCAGGACCTACTCCTACGAGCAGTACTTC; cdr3_aa: CATRTYSYEQYF
j_call: TRBJ2-3; d_call: TRBD2; v_call: TRBV6-1; cdr3_length: 14; clone_size: .; cdr3_nt: TGTGCCAGCTGGCTAGCGGGGGCAACAGATACGCAGTATTTT; cdr3_aa: CASWLAGATDTQYF
j_call: TRBJ2-1; d_call: TRBD2; v_call: TRBV7-9; cdr3_length: 16; clone_size: .; cdr3_nt: TGTGCCAGCAGCCTCTGGGGGACTAGCGGGAAAAATGAGCAGTTCTTC; cdr3_aa: CASSLWGTSGKNEQFF
j_call: TRBJ1-2; d_call: .; v_call: TRBV20-1; cdr3_length: 14; clone_size: .; cdr3_nt: TGCAGTGCTAGAGAGTCCCTATTATATTATGGCTACACCTTC; cdr3_aa: CSARESLLYYGYTF
j_call: TRBJ1-2; d_call: TRBD1; v_call: TRBV4-2; cdr3_length: 17; clone_size: few; cdr3_nt: TGTGCCAGCAGCCAAGATGGGCGACAGGGGGGCGAATATGGCTACACCTTC; cdr3_aa: CASSQDGRQGGEYGYTF
j_call: TRBJ2-2; d_call: TRBD2; v_call: TRBV6-5; cdr3_length: 16; clone_size: .; cdr3_nt: TGTGCCAGCAGTTACTATGCGGGAGGGTACACCGGGGAGCTGTTTTTT; cdr3_aa: CASSYYAGGYTGELFF
j_call: TRBJ2-2; d_call: TRBD2; v_call: TRBV6-6; cdr3_length: 16; clone_size: .; cdr3_nt: TGTGCCAGCAGTTACTCGACTAGCGGGAGCACCGGGGAGCTGTTTTTT; cdr3_aa: CASSYSTSGSTGELFF
j_call: TRBJ2-7; d_call: .; v_call: TRBV6-2/TRBV6-3; cdr3_length: 13; clone_size: few; cdr3_nt: TGTGCCAGCAGTTACAAGGGGCCCTACGAGCAGTACTTC; cdr3_aa: CASSYKGPYEQYF
j_call: TRBJ2-5; d_call: TRBD1; v_call: TRBV19; cdr3_length: 15; clone_size: .; cdr3_nt: TGTGCCAGTACCCCCTCAGGACAGGGTGGGGAGACCCAGTACTTC; cdr3_aa: CASTPSGQGGETQYF
j_call: TRBJ2-1; d_call: .; v_call: TRBV27; cdr3_length: 15; clone_size: .; cdr3_nt: TGTGCCAGCAGTTTGAGGATAAGCTCCTACAATGAGCAGTTCTTC; cdr3_aa: CASSLRISSYNEQFF
j_call: TRBJ2-3; d_call: .; v_call: TRBV7-2; cdr3_length: 15; clone_size: .; cdr3_nt: TGTGCCAGCAGCCCCCGCCTCCTCGGCACAGATACGCAGTATTTT; cdr3_aa: CASSPRLLGTDTQYF
j_call: TRBJ2-5; d_call: TRBD2; v_call: TRBV20-1; cdr3_length: 14; clone_size: .; cdr3_nt: TGCAGTACTAGAGGAATTAGCGGGAGGGAGACCCAGTACTTC; cdr3_aa: CSTRGISGRETQYF
j_call: TRBJ2-3; d_call: TRBD2; v_call: TRBV29-1; cdr3_length: 14; clone_size: .; cdr3_nt: TGCAGCGTTGCTCGGGGGGTGGGGGCAGATACGCAGTATTTT; cdr3_aa: CSVARGVGADTQYF
j_call: TRBJ2-3; d_call: .; v_call: TRBV7-2; cdr3_length: 15; clone_size: .; cdr3_nt: TGTGCCAGCAGCCAATTTAACGGGGGCACAGATACGCAGTATTTT; cdr3_aa: CASSQFNGGTDTQYF
j_call: TRBJ1-2; d_call: .; v_call: TRBV6-1; cdr3_length: 13; clone_size: few; cdr3_nt: TGTGCCAGCAGGTACGGACCTCTCTATGGCTACACCTTC; cdr3_aa: CASRYGPLYGYTF
j_call: TRBJ2-7; d_call: TRBD2; v_call: TRBV6-1; cdr3_length: 15; clone_size: .; cdr3_nt: TGTGCCACCTCCAGACTAGCGGGAGGCGACTACGAGCAGTACTTC; cdr3_aa: CATSRLAGGDYEQYF
j_call: TRBJ1-6; d_call: TRBD1; v_call: TRBV7-2; cdr3_length: 19; clone_size: few; cdr3_nt: TGTGCCAGCAGCTTAAGGGGACAGGGGATCAGCTCCTATAATTCACCCCTCCACTTT; cdr3_aa: CASSLRGQGISSYNSPLHF
j_call: TRBJ2-5; d_call: .; v_call: TRBV5-1; cdr3_length: 12; clone_size: many; cdr3_nt: TGCGCCAGCAGCATAAGACAAGAGACCCAGTACTTC; cdr3_aa: CASSIRQETQYF
j_call: TRBJ1-2; d_call: TRBD1; v_call: TRBV13; cdr3_length: 16; clone_size: .; cdr3_nt: TGTGCCAGCAGCGCCAGACAGGGGGGCGCCAGCTATGGCTACACCTTC; cdr3_aa: CASSARQGGASYGYTF
j_call: TRBJ2-7; d_call: .; v_call: TRBV28; cdr3_length: 13; clone_size: .; cdr3_nt: TGTGCCAGCAGACCCAGGGCCCCAAGCGAGCAGTACTTC; cdr3_aa: CASRPRAPSEQYF
j_call: TRBJ1-2; d_call: TRBD1; v_call: TRBV11-2; cdr3_length: 16; clone_size: .; cdr3_nt: TGTGCCAGCAGCTCTCTCAAGACAGGGGTCTACTATGGCTACACCTTC; cdr3_aa: CASSSLKTGVYYGYTF
j_call: TRBJ2-7; d_call: .; v_call: TRBV6-6; cdr3_length: 15; clone_size: many; cdr3_nt: TGTGCCAGTTGGGACCCCGGGATGGAAGGGTACGAGCAGTACTTC; cdr3_aa: CASWDPGMEGYEQYF
j_call: TRBJ2-5; d_call: .; v_call: TRBV9; cdr3_length: 15; clone_size: .; cdr3_nt: TGTGCCAGCAGCGTAGGTAGCGGACCACAAGAGACCCAGTACTTC; cdr3_aa: CASSVGSGPQETQYF
j_call: TRBJ2-1; d_call: TRBD2; v_call: TRBV28; cdr3_length: 17; clone_size: .; cdr3_nt: TGTGCCAGCAGTCTCCGGACTAGCGGGAGGTTGCAAAATGAGCAGTTCTTC; cdr3_aa: CASSLRTSGRLQNEQFF
j_call: TRBJ1-2; d_call: TRBD1; v_call: TRBV5-6; cdr3_length: 14; clone_size: .; cdr3_nt: TGTGCCAGCAGCTTGATCCAGGGGGCGTCGGGCTACACCTTC; cdr3_aa: CASSLIQGASGYTF
j_call: TRBJ2-3; d_call: TRBD2; v_call: TRBV20-1; cdr3_length: 14; clone_size: few; cdr3_nt: TGCAGTGCTAGAGATAGACTAGCGGGAGGTGGGAGGTATTTT; cdr3_aa: CSARDRLAGGGRYF
j_call: TRBJ2-7; d_call: TRBD2; v_call: TRBV30; cdr3_length: 14; clone_size: .; cdr3_nt: TGTGCCTGGAGTAGGGGCGGGGGATCCTACGAGCAGTACTTC; cdr3_aa: CAWSRGGGSYEQYF
j_call: TRBJ2-7; d_call: TRBD2; v_call: TRBV20-1; cdr3_length: 15; clone_size: .; cdr3_nt: TGCAGTGCTGGAATCCCCGGGACTAGCGGCTACGAGCAGTACTTC; cdr3_aa: CSAGIPGTSGYEQYF
j_call: TRBJ1-2; d_call: TRBD1; v_call: TRBV15; cdr3_length: 14; clone_size: .; cdr3_nt: TGTGCCACCAGCAGAGAATCACAGGGGGTCGGCTACACCTTC; cdr3_aa: CATSRESQGVGYTF
j_call: TRBJ1-1; d_call: .; v_call: TRBV10-3; cdr3_length: 16; clone_size: .; cdr3_nt: TGTGCCATCAGTGACCCGGGCAGGGGAAGGGACACTGAAGCTTTCTTT; cdr3_aa: CAISDPGRGRDTEAFF
j_call: TRBJ2-3; d_call: TRBD1; v_call: TRBV20-1; cdr3_length: 15; clone_size: once; cdr3_nt: TGCAGTGCTAGGGGGTGGGACAGCCGCACAGATACGCAGTATTTT; cdr3_aa: CSARGWDSRTDTQYF
j_call: TRBJ2-5; d_call: .; v_call: TRBV25-1; cdr3_length: 13; clone_size: few; cdr3_nt: TGTGCCAGCAGTGAATTTTACGAAGAGACCCAGTACTTC; cdr3_aa: CASSEFYEETQYF
j_call: TRBJ2-7; d_call: .; v_call: TRBV10-3; cdr3_length: 16; clone_size: many; cdr3_nt: TGTGCCATCAGTGAGTATAGCGAGGGTCGCTCCTACGAGCAGTACTTC; cdr3_aa: CAISEYSEGRSYEQYF
j_call: TRBJ2-1; d_call: TRBD2; v_call: TRBV6-2/TRBV6-3; cdr3_length: 16; clone_size: .; cdr3_nt: TGTGCCAGCAGAGGGACTAGCGGGAGAGGGTACAATGAGCAGTTCTTC; cdr3_aa: CASRGTSGRGYNEQFF
j_call: TRBJ2-7; d_call: TRBD2; v_call: TRBV20-1; cdr3_length: 14; clone_size: few; cdr3_nt: TGCAGTGCTAGTACTAGCGGGAGAGTGGACGAGCAGTACTTC; cdr3_aa: CSASTSGRVDEQYF
j_call: TRBJ2-5; d_call: .; v_call: TRBV4-1; cdr3_length: 15; clone_size: .; cdr3_nt: TGCGCCAGCAGCCTAATCTCTAGCTCGGACGAGACCCAGTACTTC; cdr3_aa: CASSLISSSDETQYF
j_call: TRBJ2-3; d_call: .; v_call: TRBV7-2; cdr3_length: 16; clone_size: .; cdr3_nt: TGTGCCAGCAGCTTAGTCCCTTGGGGAAGTCGCGATACGCAGTATTTT; cdr3_aa: CASSLVPWGSRDTQYF
j_call: TRBJ2-3; d_call: .; v_call: TRBV11-2; cdr3_length: 15; clone_size: .; cdr3_nt: TGTGCCAGCAGCTTAGGGGCGGAAGGCACAGATACGCAGTATTTT; cdr3_aa: CASSLGAEGTDTQYF
j_call: TRBJ1-2; d_call: .; v_call: TRBV29-1; cdr3_length: 10; clone_size: .; cdr3_nt: TGCAGCGTTTCAGGGGACGGCTACACCTTC; cdr3_aa: CSVSGDGYTF
j_call: TRBJ2-4; d_call: .; v_call: TRBV7-2; cdr3_length: 14; clone_size: many; cdr3_nt: TGTGCCAGCAGCTTTGGGGGTAGCAAAAACATTCAGTACTTC; cdr3_aa: CASSFGGSKNIQYF
j_call: TRBJ1-2; d_call: .; v_call: TRBV9; cdr3_length: 12; clone_size: few; cdr3_nt: TGTGCCAGCAGCGTAGGGACCTATGGCTACACCTTC; cdr3_aa: CASSVGTYGYTF
j_call: TRBJ2-3; d_call: .; v_call: TRBV9; cdr3_length: 16; clone_size: .; cdr3_nt: TGTGCCAGCAGCGTTGGTGGGGGGAGACTTACAGATACGCAGTATTTT; cdr3_aa: CASSVGGGRLTDTQYF
j_call: TRBJ1-2; d_call: TRBD1; v_call: TRBV24-1; cdr3_length: 15; clone_size: few; cdr3_nt: TGTGCCACCAGTGATCGGACAGGGGCGAAGGTTGGCTACACCTTC; cdr3_aa: CATSDRTGAKVGYTF